The 7 T cell receptor beta chains presented below share a single source sample, sequenced in a study of T cell repertoires in cytomegalovirus infection. TCRdb used MiXCR to reprocess the reads, holding one entry per CDR3 protein. The repertoire has about 310,000 distinct CDR3 sequences, 25% of them found once; the top ten carry approximately 12%. What these receptors recognize is not known. The sample consisted of cultured PBMCs, taken from culture after CMV antigen stimulation. These receptors were obtained from a human donor in good health (CMV status not recorded). Some clones in this sample may be carry-over from other donors' samples.

The chain has TRBV6-6 and TRBJ2-1; TRBD2 matches at 9 bases. CDR3 length: 16 amino acids. The junction had 8 bases not matched to a gene; V was cut back by 0 bases and J by 8 bases. Germline V CDR1 and CDR2: MNHNY, SVGAGI (reference sequence). The CDR3 sequence is CASSYSAGGPKDEQFF. The CDR3 nucleotides read TGTGCCAGCAGTTACTCCGCGGGAGGGCCTAAAGATGAGCAGTTCTTC.

The chain joins TRBV4-1 to TRBJ2-1; maybe TRBD2 (6 bases). The CDR3 loop spans 14 amino acids. V shed 1 base and J shed 8 bases, with 12 bases lying between them. In germline, CDR1 is MGHRA, CDR2 YSYEKL. CDR3 sequence (DNA): TGCGCCAGCAGCCAAGCGGCGGGGCCCCATGAGCAGTTCTTC. Amino acid sequence: CASSQAAGPHEQFF.

This clonotype has at least ten counts. This rearrangement joins TRBV7-8 to TRBJ2-2; 12 nucleotides line up with TRBD2. This CDR3 has 18 amino acids. With 4 bases clipped from V and 2 bases from J, the junction kept 8 bases outside the gene matches. The germline gives CDR1 SGHVS, CDR2 FQNEAQ. CDR3 sequence (DNA): TGTGCCAGCAGCTCACAACTAGCGGGAGGCCTCAACACCGGGGAGCTGTTTTTT. This sequence encodes CASSSQLAGGLNTGELFF.

This clonotype was detected a few times. The gene calls are TRBV19 and TRBJ2-1; tentative D call: TRBD2 (5 bases). V was shortened by 8 bases and J by 7 bases, with 12 bases between the two germline ends. Germline V gene sequence: CDR1 LNHDA, CDR2 SQIVND (reference sequence). The CDR3 runs 12 residues. The DNA for the CDR3 is TGTGCCAGTGGAGGAATCCGGAATGAGCAGTTCTTC. Its protein is CASGGIRNEQFF.

This clonotype was detected ten times or more. The chain uses TRBV12-3 or TRBV12-4 and TRBJ2-1, with 15 bases matching TRBD2. V shed 6 bases and J 9 bases; nucleotides not matched to a gene: 6. This CDR3 comprises 15 residues. The CDR3 reads CASSHGLAGGVEQFF. CDR3 nucleotides: TGTGCCAGCAGCCACGGACTAGCGGGAGGGGTTGAGCAGTTCTTC.

This clonotype was seen a few times. The chain uses TRBV15 and TRBJ2-5, with D unclear. V was clipped by 1 base and J by 3 bases, with 6 bases between them. The CDR3 is 13 residues long. Germline loops: CDR1 LNHNV, CDR2 YYDKDF (reference sequence). Here the CDR3 DNA reads TGTGCCACCAGCAGAGCGCCGGAAGAGACCCAGTACTTC. Amino acids: CATSRAPEETQYF.

CDR3 sequence reads: CAWSVSSYEQYF. The CDR3 coding sequence is TGTGCCTGGAGTGTATCCAGCTACGAGCAGTACTTC. The chain carries TRBV30 and TRBJ2-7; D gene unclear. The V end lost 0 bases, the J end lost 3 bases, and 6 bases lay between the germline ends. Germline values: CDR1 GTSNPN, CDR2 SVGIG (reference sequence). The CDR3 is 12 residues long.